The entry below gives a single TCR beta chain sequence along with its context. Per germline, CDR1 KGHSY and CDR2 FQNENV. Trimming stripped 4 bases from V and 4 bases from J, with 14 bases between. There are 15 residues in the CDR3. The sample is drawn from a study of blood T cell repertoires in COVID-19. Across the whole study: Acute-phase and convalescent COVID-19 samples originated in the United States, Italy and Spain. From T cells, B-cell-depleted T cells, or PBMCs came the material, which was cDNA or gDNA.

The authors' processing: It was from reference gene primer amplification that nucleated cell counts were estimated. TCRdb's table, derived via immunoSEQ multiplex PCR, lists solely in-frame clones and lacks some. V, J and clone size were drawn from that table, and D and trimming were deduced from the DNA. This table holds about 330,000 clones, 75% to 90% found once. The age range of participants was about 18 to 100 years, with residence in under 30 US areas. The chain couples TRBV16 to TRBJ1-5; D call uncertain. This clonotype was obtained from a man aged 30 to 45 who had recovered from COVID-19. The source material was PBMCs or T cells enriched from blood (not recorded which). DNA of the CDR3: TGTGCCAGCAGCCCAATTAACAGCAATAATCAGCCCCAGCATTTT. Encoded protein: CASSPINSNNQPQHF.